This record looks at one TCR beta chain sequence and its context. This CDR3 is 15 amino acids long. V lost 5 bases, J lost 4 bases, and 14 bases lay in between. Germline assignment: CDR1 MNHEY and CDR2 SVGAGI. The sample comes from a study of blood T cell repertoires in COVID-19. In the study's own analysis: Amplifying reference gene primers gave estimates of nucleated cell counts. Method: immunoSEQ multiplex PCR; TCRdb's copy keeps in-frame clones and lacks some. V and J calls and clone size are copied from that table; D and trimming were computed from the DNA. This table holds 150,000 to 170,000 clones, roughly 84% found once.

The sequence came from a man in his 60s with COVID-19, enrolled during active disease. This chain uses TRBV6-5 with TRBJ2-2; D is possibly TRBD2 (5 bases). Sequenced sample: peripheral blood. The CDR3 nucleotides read TGTGCCAGCAGTAACCTGGGAGAGAGCACCGGGGAGCTGTTTTTT. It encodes CASSNLGESTGELFF.